This TCR beta chain was retrieved from a study of shared clonotypes between healthy human individuals. CD45RO-negative, CCR7-positively selected cells formed the naive CD8 fraction, excluding terminally differentiated effector memory CD45RA+ cells. In the authors' workflow: Filtering differed since immunoSEQ provided only junctions, with no quality scores. Repertoires were generated with immunoSEQ multiplex PCR, while TCRdb's copy carries only in-frame clones and drops some. V, J and clone size are taken as reported in that table, and D and trimming were inferred from the DNA itself. The sample contains roughly 1,800,000 clones, just under 95% of which appear only once. The CDR3 consists of 12 residues. Between the trimmed V and J ends, which lost 0 bases and 7 bases, there was a span of 6 bases. From germline, CDR1 is MGHRA and CDR2 YSYEKL.

The chain employs TRBV4-1 and TRBJ1-1, with D unclear. Sequences were obtained from naive CD8+ T cells sorted from blood. The TCR originated in a young man in good health. DNA of the CDR3: TGCGCCAGCAGCCAAGACAGGAATGAAGCTTTCTTT. As protein: CASSQDRNEAFF.